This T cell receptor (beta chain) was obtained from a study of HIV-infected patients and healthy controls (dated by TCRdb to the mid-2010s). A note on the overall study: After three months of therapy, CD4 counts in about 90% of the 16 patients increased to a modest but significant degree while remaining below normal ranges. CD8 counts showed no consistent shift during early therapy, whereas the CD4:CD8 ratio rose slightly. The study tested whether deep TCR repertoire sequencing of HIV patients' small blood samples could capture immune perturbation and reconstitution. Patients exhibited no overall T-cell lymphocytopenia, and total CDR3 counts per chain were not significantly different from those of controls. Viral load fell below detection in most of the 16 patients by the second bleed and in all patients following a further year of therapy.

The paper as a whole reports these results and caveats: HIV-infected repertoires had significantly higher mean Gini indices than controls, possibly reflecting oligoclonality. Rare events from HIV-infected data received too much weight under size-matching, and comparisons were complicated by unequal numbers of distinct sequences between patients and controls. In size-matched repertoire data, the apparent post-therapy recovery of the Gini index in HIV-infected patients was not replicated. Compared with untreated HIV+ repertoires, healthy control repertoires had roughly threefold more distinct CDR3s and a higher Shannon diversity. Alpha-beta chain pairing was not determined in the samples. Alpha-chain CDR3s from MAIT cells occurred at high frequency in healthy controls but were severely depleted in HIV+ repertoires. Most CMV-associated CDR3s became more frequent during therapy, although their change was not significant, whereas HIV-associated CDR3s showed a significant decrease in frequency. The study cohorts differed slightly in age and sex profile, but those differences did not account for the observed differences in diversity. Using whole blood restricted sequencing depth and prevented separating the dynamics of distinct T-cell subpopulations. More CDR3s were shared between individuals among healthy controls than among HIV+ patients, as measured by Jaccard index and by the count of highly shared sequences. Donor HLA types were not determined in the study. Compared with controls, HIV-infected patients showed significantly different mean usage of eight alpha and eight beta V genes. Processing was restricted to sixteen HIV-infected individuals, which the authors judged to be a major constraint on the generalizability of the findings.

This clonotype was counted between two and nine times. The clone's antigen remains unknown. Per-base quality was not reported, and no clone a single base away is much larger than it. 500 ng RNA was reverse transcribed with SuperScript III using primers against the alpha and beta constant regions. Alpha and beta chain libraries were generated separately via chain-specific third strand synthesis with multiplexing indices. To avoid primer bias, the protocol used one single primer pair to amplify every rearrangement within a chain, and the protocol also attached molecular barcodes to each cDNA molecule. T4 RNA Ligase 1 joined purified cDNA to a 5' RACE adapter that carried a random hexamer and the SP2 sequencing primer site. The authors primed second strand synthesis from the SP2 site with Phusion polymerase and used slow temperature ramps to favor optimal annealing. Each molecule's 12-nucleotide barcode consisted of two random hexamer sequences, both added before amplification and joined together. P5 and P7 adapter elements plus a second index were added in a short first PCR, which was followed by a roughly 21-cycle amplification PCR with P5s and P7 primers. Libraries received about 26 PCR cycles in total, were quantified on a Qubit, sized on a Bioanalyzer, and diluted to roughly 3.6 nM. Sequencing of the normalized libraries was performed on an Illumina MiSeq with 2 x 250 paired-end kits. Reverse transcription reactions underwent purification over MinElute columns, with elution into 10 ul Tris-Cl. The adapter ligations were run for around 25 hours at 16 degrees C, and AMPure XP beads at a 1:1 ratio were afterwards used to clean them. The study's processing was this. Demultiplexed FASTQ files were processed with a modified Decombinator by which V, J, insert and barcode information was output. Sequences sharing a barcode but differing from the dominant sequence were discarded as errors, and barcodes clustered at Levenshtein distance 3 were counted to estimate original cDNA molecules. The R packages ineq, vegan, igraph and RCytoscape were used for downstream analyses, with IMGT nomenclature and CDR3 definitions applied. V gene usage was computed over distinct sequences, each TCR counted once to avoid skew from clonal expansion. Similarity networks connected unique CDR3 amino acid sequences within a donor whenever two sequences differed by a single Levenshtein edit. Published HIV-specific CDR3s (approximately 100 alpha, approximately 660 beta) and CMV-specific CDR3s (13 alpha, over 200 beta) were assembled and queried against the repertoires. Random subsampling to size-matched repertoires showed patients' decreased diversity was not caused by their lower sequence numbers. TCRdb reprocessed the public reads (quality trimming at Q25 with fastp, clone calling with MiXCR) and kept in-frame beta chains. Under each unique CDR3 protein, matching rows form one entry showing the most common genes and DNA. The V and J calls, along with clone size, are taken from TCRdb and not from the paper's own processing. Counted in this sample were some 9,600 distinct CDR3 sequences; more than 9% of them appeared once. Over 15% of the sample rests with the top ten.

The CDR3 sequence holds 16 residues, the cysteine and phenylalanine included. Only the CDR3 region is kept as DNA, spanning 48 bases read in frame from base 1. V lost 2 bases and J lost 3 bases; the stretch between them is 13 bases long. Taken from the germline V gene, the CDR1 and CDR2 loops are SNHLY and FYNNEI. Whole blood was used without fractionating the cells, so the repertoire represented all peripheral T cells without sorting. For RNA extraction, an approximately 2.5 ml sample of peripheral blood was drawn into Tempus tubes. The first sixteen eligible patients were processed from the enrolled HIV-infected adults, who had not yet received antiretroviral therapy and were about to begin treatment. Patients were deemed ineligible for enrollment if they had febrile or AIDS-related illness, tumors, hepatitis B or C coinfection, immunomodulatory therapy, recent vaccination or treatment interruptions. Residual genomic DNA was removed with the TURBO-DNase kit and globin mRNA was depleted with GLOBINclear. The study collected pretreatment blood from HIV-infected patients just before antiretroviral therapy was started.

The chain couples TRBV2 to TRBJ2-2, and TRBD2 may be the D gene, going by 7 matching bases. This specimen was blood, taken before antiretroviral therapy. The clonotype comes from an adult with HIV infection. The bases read TGTGCCAGCAGTGAATCGGGCGGGGGCTACACCGGGGAGCTGTTTTTT. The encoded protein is CASSESGGGYTGELFF.